The sequence of this TCR beta chain was determined in a study of T cells in Graves' hyperthyroidism and ophthalmopathy. Study observations and caveats: Ophthalmopathy cases were set apart from stable hyperthyroidism by a 13 V-J model. Most expanded thyroid clonotypes above 0.001 also appeared in blood. It was a median around 6 months before onset that the model predicted ophthalmopathy.

Every diagnosis used clinical symptoms, serum thyroxine and TRAb, thyroid ultrasound and orbital computed tomography. This clonotype was seen more than once but under ten times. Its antigen is still unknown. RNA transcripts were the template for amplifying TCR beta CDR3 regions. The study used the HTBI primer set for a first-round RT-PCR of the TCR CDR3. TCRdb processed the multiplex PCR reads anew with MiXCR; each CDR3 protein has one entry. The table records approximately 700,000 distinct CDR3 sequences, 45% of them present only once. From germline, CDR1 is SEHNR and CDR2 FQNEAQ (reference sequence). Unmatched junction bases numbered 8, after V lost 6 bases and J lost 3 bases. The CDR3 has 16 amino acids.

The sequence came from an adult man with Graves' disease, either hyperthyroidism or ophthalmopathy (not recorded which). Sequencing was carried out using peripheral blood or thyroid tissue (not recorded which). The chain carries TRBV7-9 and TRBJ2-2, with 9 nucleotides matching TRBD1. CDR3 sequence: CASRKGQGHHTGELFF. DNA of the CDR3: TGTGCCAGCAGGAAGGGACAGGGTCATCACACCGGGGAGCTGTTTTTT.